This T cell receptor beta chain was documented in a study of shared clonotypes between healthy human individuals (dated by TCRdb to the early 2020s). Context from the whole study: A few men and two women, aged 18 to 49 years, made up the cohort. The study deeply sequenced blood TCR repertoires of 5 or 6 healthy adults to estimate repertoire size and the extent of clonotype sharing between individuals. To increase sequencing depth and limit assay-specific biases, different laboratories used diverse techniques to prepare libraries and sequence TCR repertoires. Per donor, leukapheresis produced somewhere between about 0.94 and 10 billion PBMCs.

This clone is regarded as medium-sized (0.01 to 0.1%). This receptor's antigen is unknown. Base-call qualities are not available, and no considerably larger clone is one nucleotide away. The donors were healthy, HIV-negative adults with no recently reported acute infections or vaccinations. Only Caucasian adults living in Nashville, Tennessee, USA were represented among the donors. In the unsorted samples, 90 million to 100 million PBMCs were counted, and genomic DNA was extracted using the QIAamp DNA Blood Mini kit. Blood was collected by leukapheresis, and PBMCs were isolated by Ficoll-Histopaque density gradient centrifugation and then cryopreserved in liquid nitrogen vapor phase. The cysteine opens and the phenylalanine closes a CDR3 of 15 amino acids. The entry retains the CDR3 DNA only, 45 bases that are in frame from base 1. The germline V gene sets CDR1 to SGHRS and CDR2 to YFSETQ. The V end gives up 5 bases and the J end 1 base, leaving 5 bases in the junction not matched to a gene.

TCR CDR3 regions were amplified from genomic DNA by multiplex PCR using the deep immunoSEQ assay. Extracted genomic DNA from each cell subset was spread evenly across all wells of several immunoSEQ 96-well plates, with each plate serving as a replicate. Each replicate PCR for unsorted PBMC received about 300 ng genomic DNA, equal to tens of thousands of T cell genomes. Genomic DNA from unsorted PBMC was sequenced over ten immunoSEQ deep assay plates. Purified libraries were quantified with a Qubit 3.0 fluorometer, sized on a Bioanalyzer 2100, and re-quantified with the KAPA Library Quantification kit. Every immunoSEQ 96-well plate was sequenced on a separate single-read 150-cycle Illumina NextSeq 550 flow cell. As for how the authors treated the data: Because the immunoSEQ output included only junctional sequences and no quality scores, the filtering could not be the same as the filtering used for full-length reads. To assign V/J genes and CDR3, sequences were annotated using PyIR, a Python wrapper for IgBLAST v1.9, with IMGT germline references. Reads with weak V/J assignments (E-value above 1e-6), missing CDR3, stop codons, out-of-frame junctions, or ambiguous translated residues were removed. V3J clonotypes were defined by identical inferred V gene, J gene, and CDR3 amino acid sequence. To compute the percentage overlap between repertoires, the number of shared unique clonotypes was divided by the size of the smaller repertoire. RTK rarefaction, the Chao1 estimator, and Recon v2.1 estimates of unobserved clonotypes were used to assess repertoire richness. The source is immuneACCESS, and TCRdb retained only in-frame sequences with V and J called. Part of the clones is not carried over; for the studies checked, unresolved V genes explain less than half of this, and the remainder is unexplained. V and J calls and clone size follow that table, whereas D and trimming were derived from the DNA. The sample table shows around 430,000 clones, and 70% to 80% are seen once. The ten largest make up 13% of the sample.

Broader findings and caveats from the paper: Based on pairwise subsampling, the degree of clonotype sharing among donors was expected to be affected by sequencing depth. The genetic and exposure-history diversity represented was limited by the small number of donors. Sampling was restricted to blood, and TCR repertoires in tissue are likely to differ from TCR repertoires in blood.

This sequence was found in a middle-aged woman in good health. Some clones in this sample may be carry-over from other donors' samples. The sequence joins TRBV5-1 to TRBJ2-7, and 11 junction bases match TRBD2. Sequencing input: PBMCs. The DNA reads TGCGCCAGCAGTACTAGCGGGAGTAGATCCTACGAGCAGTACTTC. Its protein product is CASSTSGSRSYEQYF.